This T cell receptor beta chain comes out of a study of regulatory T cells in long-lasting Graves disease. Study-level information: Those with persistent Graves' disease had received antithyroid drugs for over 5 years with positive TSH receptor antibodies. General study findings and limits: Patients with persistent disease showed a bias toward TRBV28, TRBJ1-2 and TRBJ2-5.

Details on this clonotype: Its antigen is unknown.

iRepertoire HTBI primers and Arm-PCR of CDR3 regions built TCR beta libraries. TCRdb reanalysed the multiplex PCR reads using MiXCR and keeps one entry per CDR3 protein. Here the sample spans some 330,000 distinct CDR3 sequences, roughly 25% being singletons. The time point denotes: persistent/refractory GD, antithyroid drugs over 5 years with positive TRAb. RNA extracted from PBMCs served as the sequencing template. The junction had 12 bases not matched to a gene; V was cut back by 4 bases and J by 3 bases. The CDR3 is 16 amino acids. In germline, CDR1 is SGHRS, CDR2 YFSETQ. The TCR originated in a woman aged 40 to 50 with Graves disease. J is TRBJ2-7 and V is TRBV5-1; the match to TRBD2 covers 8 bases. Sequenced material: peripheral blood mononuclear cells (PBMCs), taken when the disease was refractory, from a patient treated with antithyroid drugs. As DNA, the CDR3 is TGCGCCAGCAGCGGTTCCGTTGCGGGAGGATACTACGAGCAGTACTTC. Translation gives CASSGSVAGGYYEQYF.